This TCR beta chain was sequenced in a study of CD8 T cells in Susac syndrome. Trimming removed 3 bases from V and 2 bases from J, with 8 bases in between. The CDR3 has 15 amino acids. Germline CDR1 reads MDHEN; CDR2 reads SYDVKM. It was with random hexamers that roughly 0.45 to 1 ug RNA was reverse transcribed. One entry per CDR3 protein, called by TCRdb with MiXCR from the immunoSEQ multiplex PCR reads. The table lists some 120,000 distinct CDR3 sequences, about 93% of them singletons. The source of this sequence is a human donor in good health. The sample taken for sequencing was CD4+ T cells from PBMCs. The V gene is TRBV28, the J gene TRBJ2-6; D might be TRBD2 (7 bases). The CDR3: CASSLGGPGANVLTF. CDR3 DNA sequence: TGTGCCAGCAGTTTGGGGGGGCCTGGGGCCAACGTCCTGACTTTC.